The 17 T cell receptor beta chains listed next were all sequenced from one sample in a study of cytomegalovirus exposure and HLA in healthy donors. Primers: 60 Vbeta forward and 13 Jbeta reverse. TCRdb's copy holds only in-frame clones and misses some; the assay was immunoSEQ multiplex PCR. Counted here are approximately 190,000 clones, around 85% occurring once; the ten biggest clones make up less than 4.5%. Sequences were obtained from PBMCs. These receptor sequences come from a man aged 50-60 years in good health and CMV-seronegative.

The rearrangement links TRBV1 to TRBJ2-4; the table's D gene call, TRBD2, was not cross checked with the DNA. TRBV1 constitutes a pseudogene. The CDR3 loop spans 17 amino acids. CDR3 nucleotides: TGCACCAGCAGCCAAGACCAAGCGGGGGTAGCCAAAAACATTCAGTACTTC. This gives the protein CTSSQDQAGVAKNIQYF.

The chain employs TRBV13 and TRBJ1-2; the D gene is possibly TRBD1 (6 bases). Trimming took 1 base from V and 8 from J, leaving 11 bases between them. The CDR3 totals 13 residues. Looked up from germline, CDR1 is PRHDT and CDR2 is FYEKMQ (reference sequence). CDR3 protein: CASSLVGQGGYTF. In DNA form, the CDR3 reads TGTGCCAGCAGCTTAGTGGGGCAGGGGGGCTACACCTTC.

This sequence joins TRBV7-9 and TRBJ2-3; 10 bases map to TRBD1. Germline lookup yields CDR1 SEHNR and CDR2 FQNEAQ (reference sequence). CDR3 length: 19 residues. J was trimmed by 3 bases and V by 3 bases; bases with no gene match: 15. The chain's CDR3 is CASSFRAAEGTGATDTQYF. The DNA for the CDR3 is TGTGCCAGCAGCTTTCGAGCCGCCGAGGGGACAGGGGCGACAGATACGCAGTATTTT.

This CDR3 is CASSLGGTGGQPQHF. The CDR3 DNA sequence: TGCGCCAGCAGCTTGGGGGGGACAGGGGGTCAGCCCCAGCATTTT. This chain connects TRBV5-1 to TRBJ1-5; 11 bases fit TRBD1. V lost 0 bases and J lost 6; bases outside the gene matches: 2. The CDR3 is made up of 15 amino acids. Per germline, CDR1 SGHRS and CDR2 YFSETQ. The complete variable domain, with remaining parts taken from reference TRBV5-1 and TRBJ1-5, reads KAGVTQTPRYLIKTRGQQVTLSCSPISGHRSVSWYQQTPGQGLQFLFEYFSETQRNKGNFPGRFSGRQFSNSRSEMNVSTLELGDSALYLCASSLGGTGGQPQHFGDGTRLSIL.

The V call is TRBV6-5, the J call TRBJ2-1; the match to TRBD2 covers 9 bases. The CDR3 length is 15 residues. J lost 5 bases, V lost 6 bases, and 8 bases had no gene match. The germline V gene has CDR1 MNHEY and CDR2 SVGAGI. This CDR3 reads CASSRSGGAHNEQFF. Written as DNA, the CDR3 is TGTGCCAGCAGCCGTAGCGGGGGAGCCCACAATGAGCAGTTCTTC.

The chain is built from TRBV6-1 and TRBJ1-5, with a possible D match to TRBD1 (5 bases). Trimming shortened V by 6 bases and J by 3 bases, and 15 bases separated the two germline ends. Germline CDR1 and CDR2: MNHNS and SASEGT. This CDR3 comprises 15 residues. For the CDR3, the DNA is TGTGCCAGCAGGGGATTCGACAGACCCAATCAGCCCCAGCATTTT. It translates to CASRGFDRPNQPQHF.

This clone has more than one count but fewer than ten. The CDR3 nucleotides read TGTGCCAGCAGTTCGAGCGGGGGACAAAACATTCAGTACTTC. It yields the protein CASSSSGGQNIQYF. The V and J genes are TRBV7-2 and TRBJ2-4; TRBD2 agrees at 8 bases. The germline CDR1 and CDR2 sequences are SGHTA and FQGNSA. J lost 5 bases, V lost 6 bases, and 6 bases had no gene match. The CDR3 totals 14 residues.

The rearrangement uses TRBV4-1 and TRBJ1-6; 8 bases line up with TRBD1. After removal of 0 bases from V and 7 bases from J, the junction contained 5 bases not matched to a gene. Germline CDR1 is MGHRA and CDR2 is YSYEKL. The CDR3 covers 16 residues. The CDR3 loop is CASSQESTGGNSPLHF. CDR3 nucleotides: TGCGCCAGCAGCCAAGAATCAACAGGGGGAAATTCACCCCTCCACTTT.

This chain uses TRBV11-1 with TRBJ1-3; no clear D gene. The germline V gene encodes CDR1 SGHAT and CDR2 FQDESV (reference sequence). V dropped 5 bases and J dropped 0 bases, with 8 bases sitting between them. The CDR3 has 14 residues. The CDR3 DNA reads as TGTGCCAGCAGCCATACAGACTCTGGAAACACCATATATTTT. Its protein product is CASSHTDSGNTIYF.

In this sample, this clone turned up a few times. The V call is TRBV10-3, the J call TRBJ2-3; D is perhaps TRBD2 (6 bases). CDR3 length: 12 amino acids. Trimming left V 10 bases short and J 6 bases short, with 14 bases between. Looked up from germline, CDR1 is ENHRY and CDR2 is SYGVKD. The CDR3 DNA reads as TGTGCCACCGGGGGAGCAGGGGATACGCAGTATTTT. Its protein product is CATGGAGDTQYF.

In this sample, this clone turned up a few times. The J gene is TRBJ1-1, the V gene TRBV30, with D maybe TRBD1 (6 bases). Trimming removed 5 bases at V and 4 bases at J, with 14 bases between. Germline assignment: CDR1 GTSNPN and CDR2 SVGIG (reference sequence). The CDR3 length is 13 residues. The CDR3 loop reads CAWGRGARTEAFF. As DNA, the CDR3 is TGTGCCTGGGGGAGGGGGGCGCGCACTGAAGCTTTCTTT.

The chain joins TRBV9 to TRBJ2-1; possibly TRBD2 for D (6 bases). Germline V CDR1 and CDR2: SGDLS, YYNGEE. With 4 bases removed from V and 8 bases from J, the gap between germline ends came to 10 bases. CDR3 size: 12 residues. CDR3 loop: CASSRELDEQFF. The CDR3 DNA follows: TGTGCCAGCAGCCGGGAGTTGGATGAGCAGTTCTTC.

V is TRBV6-5 and J is TRBJ1-2; no definite D call. Between the trimmed V and J ends, which lost 7 bases and 5 bases, there was a span of 8 bases. This CDR3 region has 11 residues. Looked up from germline, CDR1 is MNHEY and CDR2 is SVGAGI. CDR3 sequence reads: CASKWEYGYTF. In nucleotides, the CDR3 is TGTGCCAGCAAATGGGAGTATGGCTACACCTTC.

This sequence joins TRBV13 and TRBJ2-7; 8 bases are a match to TRBD2. This CDR3 has 15 residues. CDR1 is PRHDT and CDR2 is FYEKMQ in the germline V gene (reference sequence). The junction had 9 bases not matched to a gene; V was cut back by 5 bases and J by 3 bases. The CDR3 reads CASSPGGGFVYEQYF. The CDR3 DNA is TGTGCCAGCAGCCCGGGCGGGGGGTTTGTCTACGAGCAGTACTTC.

V usage is TRBV19 and J usage is TRBJ2-5, with 9 bases lining up with TRBD2. With 10 bases clipped from V and 5 bases from J, the junction kept 14 bases outside the gene matches. The CDR3 runs to 15 residues. Germline V gene sequence: CDR1 LNHDA, CDR2 SQIVND (reference sequence). The CDR3 sequence is CATSNPGLAGETQYF. The CDR3 DNA is TGTGCCACCTCAAATCCGGGACTAGCAGGGGAGACCCAGTACTTC.

In its sample, this clone was seen a few times. V usage is TRBV9 and J usage is TRBJ2-1; 9 bases are shared with TRBD2. CDR1 is SGDLS, CDR2 YYNGEE, per germline. The CDR3 contains 15 residues. V lost 0 bases to trimming and J lost 7 bases; unmatched junction nucleotides: 5. The CDR3 bases are TGTGCCAGCAGCGTAGGGGGGACTAGCCCTAATGAGCAGTTCTTC. Translated: CASSVGGTSPNEQFF. The variable domain in full, with the rest retrieved from reference TRBV9 and TRBJ2-1, is DSGVTQTPKHLITATGQRVTLRCSPRSGDLSVYWYQQSLDQGLQFLIQYYNGEERAKGNILERFSAQQFPDLHSELNLSSLELGDSALYFCASSVGGTSPNEQFFGPGTRLTVL.

The chain combines TRBV18 with TRBJ2-7, with a tentative D call TRBD2 (6 bases). The V and J ends lost 3 bases and 0 bases respectively, with 12 bases between them. This CDR3 spans 15 amino acids. Looked up from germline, CDR1 is KGHSH and CDR2 is LQKENI. The CDR3 DNA follows: TGTGCCAGCTCACCTACAGGCGGGGACTCCTACGAGCAGTACTTC. This codes for CASSPTGGDSYEQYF.